The 10 T cell receptor beta chains in this list originate from one sample, sequenced in a study of T cells after yellow fever vaccination. Each CDR3 protein is one row after TCRdb ran MiXCR on the 5' RACE reads. The repertoire holds around 300,000 distinct CDR3 sequences, with about 4% as singletons. The specimen was PBMCs, collected 5 days after the yellow fever booster vaccination. The receptors here all came from a man between 18 and 29 years old who received the YFV17D yellow fever vaccine.

This clonotype has at least ten counts. V and J are TRBV5-1 and TRBJ1-5; no clear D. The CDR3 sequence is 14 residues long. Deletions cut 1 base from V and 3 bases from J, with 8 bases between. The V gene's germline CDR1 is SGHRS and CDR2 YFSETQ. In nucleotides, the CDR3 is TGCGCCAGCAGCTTGTACGGTGACAATCAGCCCCAGCATTTT. This sequence encodes CASSLYGDNQPQHF.

In this sample, this clonotype turned up many times. This chain joins TRBV5-1 and TRBJ1-2, with 10 nucleotides matching TRBD1. The germline gives CDR1 SGHRS, CDR2 YFSETQ. CDR3 length: 15 amino acids. With V trimmed by 2 bases and J by 6 bases, 7 bases remained unmatched. CDR3: CASSFGQGERDGYTF. The CDR3 coding sequence is TGCGCCAGCAGCTTCGGACAGGGGGAAAGGGATGGCTACACCTTC.

This clonotype was detected ten times or more. This sequence joins TRBV5-5 and TRBJ1-2, with D hard to call. In germline, CDR1 is SGHKS, CDR2 YYEKEE (reference sequence). The CDR3 is made up of 12 amino acids. V lost 5 bases and J 4 bases, leaving 9 bases between the germline ends. CDR3 in DNA: TGTGCCAGCAGTGACTCTTCCTATGGCTACACCTTC. Amino acids: CASSDSSYGYTF.

This clonotype appeared a few times. CDR3 loop: CASRVPEGGELFF. CDR3 bases: TGTGCCAGCAGGGTACCCGAGGGCGGGGAGCTGTTTTTT. This chain uses TRBV7-2 with TRBJ2-2; possible D gene TRBD2, 5 bases. The V end was cut by 6 bases, the J end by 7 bases, with 12 bases between. The CDR3 has 13 amino acids. Germline lookup yields CDR1 SGHTA and CDR2 FQGNSA.

This clonotype was detected ten times or more. The CDR3 protein is CASSFRAEDTQYF. CDR3 DNA sequence: TGTGCCAGCAGTTTCCGGGCGGAGGATACGCAGTATTTT. The chain is built from TRBV27 and TRBJ2-3; D gene uncertain. This CDR3 comprises 13 residues. The V and J ends lost 3 bases and 6 bases respectively, with 10 bases between them. Germline CDR1 reads MNHEY; CDR2 reads SMNVEV (reference sequence).

This clonotype was observed a few times. The chain recombines TRBV12-3 or TRBV12-4 with TRBJ2-5; 7 bases agree with TRBD2. Germline trimming cut 5 bases from V and 5 bases from J; bases unmatched to any gene: 5. This CDR3 has 13 residues. The CDR3: CASSPTSRETQYF. CDR3 DNA sequence: TGTGCCAGCAGTCCGACTAGCCGGGAGACCCAGTACTTC.

Concerning this clonotype itself: A much larger clone differs by one base, so this may be a read error. V usage is TRBV5-5 and J usage is TRBJ2-3, with 11 bases matching TRBD1. The CDR3 covers 15 residues. Germline CDR1 reads SGHKS; CDR2 reads YYEKEE (reference sequence). Here the CDR3 reads CASSWTGTGGDTQCF. CDR3 nucleotide sequence: TGTGCCAGCAGCTGGACCGGGACAGGGGGTGATACGCAGTGTTTT.

Regarding this clonotype: The DNA is omitted, as the CDR3 cannot be located on it reliably, and the CDR3 follows TCRdb's listing. The chain combines TRBV7-5 with TRBJ1-1; the table's D call, TRBD1, has no DNA check behind it. TRBV7-5 is labeled a pseudogene. The CDR3 length equals 19 residues, ends included. Here the CDR3 reads CISVPEAARDRDRDTEAFF.

The V call is TRBV7-2, the J call TRBJ1-1; D remains ambiguous. The CDR3 consists of 11 residues. From germline, CDR1 is SGHTA and CDR2 FQGNSA. V was cut by 5 bases and J by 10 bases, with 11 bases left in between. CDR3 residues: CASSSIVSAFF. The DNA for the CDR3 is TGTGCCAGCAGCAGTATCGTCTCAGCTTTCTTT. Full variable domain (rest looked up from reference TRBV7-2 and TRBJ1-1): GAGVSQSPSNKVTEKGKDVELRCDPISGHTALYWYRQSLGQGLEFLIYFQGNSAPDKSGLPSDRFSAERTGGSVSTLTIQRTQQEDSAVYLCASSSIVSAFFGQGTRLTVV.

This clonotype appeared a few times. V and J are TRBV19 and TRBJ2-7; D might be TRBD1 or TRBD2, each matching 5 bases. The CDR3 loop spans 9 amino acids. Trimming cost V 9 bases and J 13 bases, with 13 bases left between them. Germline CDR1 is LNHDA and CDR2 is SQIVND (reference sequence). In nucleotides, the CDR3 is TGTGCCAGGACCGGGGCCGTATACGTC. Translation: CARTGAVYV.